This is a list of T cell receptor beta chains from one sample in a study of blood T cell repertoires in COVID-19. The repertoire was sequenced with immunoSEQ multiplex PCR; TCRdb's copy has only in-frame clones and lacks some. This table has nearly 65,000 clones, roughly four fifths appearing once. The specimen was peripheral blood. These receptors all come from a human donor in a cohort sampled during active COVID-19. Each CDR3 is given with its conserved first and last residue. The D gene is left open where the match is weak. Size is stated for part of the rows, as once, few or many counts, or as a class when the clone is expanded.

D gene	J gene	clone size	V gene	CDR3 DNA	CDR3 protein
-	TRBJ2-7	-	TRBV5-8	TGTGCCAGCAGCGCGGGCGGCTACGAGCAGTACTTC	CASSAGGYEQYF
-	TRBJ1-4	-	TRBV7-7	TGTGCCAGCAGCCCCATGACAGCTGGGGTTGGTGAACTGTTTTTT	CASSPMTAGVGELFF
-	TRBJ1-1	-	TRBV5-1	TGCGCCAGCAGCTTTGAAGGGGATGTAGCTTTCTTT	CASSFEGDVAFF
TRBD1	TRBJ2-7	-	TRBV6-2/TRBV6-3	TGTGCCAGCAGTTACACCGGGACAGTTACCTACGAGCAGTACTTC	CASSYTGTVTYEQYF
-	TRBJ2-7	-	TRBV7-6	TGTGCCAGCAGCTTATCAGGGGTGCGTCCCTACGAGCAGTACTTC	CASSLSGVRPYEQYF
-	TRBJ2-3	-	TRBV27	TGTGCCAGCAGTGACAGGTTTGATACGCAGTATTTT	CASSDRFDTQYF
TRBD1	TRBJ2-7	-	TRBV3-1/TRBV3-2	TGTGCCAGCAGCCAGACGACAGGGAACTCCTACGAGCAGTACTTC	CASSQTTGNSYEQYF
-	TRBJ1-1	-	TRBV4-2	TGTGCCAGCAGCCCTAGCAGAAGCTCGAACACTGAAGCTTTCTTT	CASSPSRSSNTEAFF
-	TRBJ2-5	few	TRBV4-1	TGCGCCAGCAGCCCTCGGGACTGGAACCAAGAGACCCAGTACTTC	CASSPRDWNQETQYF
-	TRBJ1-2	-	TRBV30	TGTGCCTGGAGTGTAGGAGGGTTAGATGGCTACACCTTC	CAWSVGGLDGYTF
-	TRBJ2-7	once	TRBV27	TGTGCCAGCAGGGTCGCGGCCAGCTCCTACGAGCAGTACTTC	CASRVAASSYEQYF
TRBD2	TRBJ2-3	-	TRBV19	TGTGCCACCCGACTAGCGGGAGACACAGATACGCAGTATTTT	CATRLAGDTDTQYF
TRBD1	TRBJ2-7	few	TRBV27	TGTGCCAGCAGCTACAGGGGCGGCTACGAGCAGTACTTC	CASSYRGGYEQYF
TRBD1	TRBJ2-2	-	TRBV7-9	TGTGCCAGCAGCTTATACAGGGGAGCGACCGGGGAGCTGTTTTTT	CASSLYRGATGELFF
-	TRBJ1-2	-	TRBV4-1	TGCGCCAGCAGCCAAGGGGGAGGGGACTTCTATGGCTACACCTTC	CASSQGGGDFYGYTF
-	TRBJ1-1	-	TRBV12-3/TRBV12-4	TGTGCCAGCAGCACCCCCCACGGGGCTTTCTTT	CASSTPHGAFF
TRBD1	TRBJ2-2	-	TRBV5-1	TGCGCCAGCAGCCGGAACACGGGACAGGCGTTCGCCACCGGGGAGCTGTTTTTT	CASSRNTGQAFATGELFF
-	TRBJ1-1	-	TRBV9	TGTGCCAGCAGCATGGACTGGGACACTGAAGCTTTCTTT	CASSMDWDTEAFF
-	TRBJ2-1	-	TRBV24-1	TGTGCCACCAGTGACAGTAGCGGAACCTACAATGAGCAGTTCTTC	CATSDSSGTYNEQFF
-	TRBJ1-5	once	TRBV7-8	TGTGCCAGCAGCTTAGTAGGAGTCAATCAGCCCCAGCATTTT	CASSLVGVNQPQHF
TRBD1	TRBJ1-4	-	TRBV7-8	TGTGCCAGCAGCTGGACAGGGAACTCTGAAAAACTGTTTTTT	CASSWTGNSEKLFF
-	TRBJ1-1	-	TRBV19	TGTGCCAGTAAGGCCGGAGCTTACACTGAAGCTTTCTTT	CASKAGAYTEAFF
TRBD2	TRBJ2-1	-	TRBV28	TGTGCCAGCAGAATGATGGGGACTACCCTCGATGAGCAGTTCTTC	CASRMMGTTLDEQFF